This record looks at one TCR beta chain sequence and its context. Its cognate antigen has yet to be identified. The input lacks base qualities; no much larger clone sits a single base away. Patients with a history of autoimmune disease or receiving systemic immunosuppression were excluded from the trial. Peripheral blood for TCR sequencing was drawn from every dose cohort at baseline, at cycle 4 day 1 and at cycle 7 day 1. Samples came from an open-label, multicenter, first-in-human phase I dose-escalation trial of ivuxolimab. The trial enrolled adults with locally advanced or metastatic head and neck squamous cell, hepatocellular, melanoma or renal cell carcinoma. Before TCR sequencing, CD4+ T cells and CD8+ T cells from peripheral blood were sorted into separate populations. CDR1 and CDR2 were assigned from the germline V gene (reference sequence) as LNHDA and SQIVND. The CDR3 holds 15 amino acids from the cysteine to the phenylalanine. Only the CDR3 DNA is retained, 45 bases long and in frame from the first base. Compared with germline, V lacks 7 bases and J lacks 1 base; bases without a gene match: 7.

This sample was included in a study of OX40 agonist ivuxolimab in advanced cancers. Some background on the complete study: Ivuxolimab was an agonistic, fully human IgG2 monoclonal antibody directed against OX40 (CD134), a costimulatory receptor. The point of sequencing TCRbeta in the periphery was to test whether ivuxolimab changed TCR sequence diversity and drove clonal T-cell expansion. Of the roughly 53 patients in dose escalation, around 19 had hepatocellular carcinoma, approximately 15 had melanoma, 9 had renal cell carcinoma and 9 had head and neck cancer. In the dose-escalation cohort, 75% to 85% of patients were male, and the mean age was roughly 60 years with a range of about 20 to 80. The paper covers the monotherapy dose-escalation part of the phase I ivuxolimab trial, which included N ≈ 57 patients. Intravenous ivuxolimab was administered to patients every 2 weeks at six dose levels: 0.01, 0.1, 0.3, 1.5, 3 and 10 mg/kg. Prior anti-PD-1, anti-PD-L1 or anti-CTLA-4 therapy was permitted, and checkpoint inhibitors had been received by roughly two fifths of dose-escalation patients. Partial responses were achieved by three dose-escalation patients, of whom one had hepatocellular carcinoma and two had cutaneous melanoma.

Results the study describes overall, beyond this receptor: Low levels of normalized T-cell clonal expansion were also seen in some nonresponding patients. Which antigens the clonally expanded peripheral T cells were specific for was not determined. Partial responders in the 0.1-3.0 mg/kg groups had among the lowest normalized peripheral clonal expansion, especially among CD8+ T cells. At doses of 0.1 to 3.0 mg/kg, clonal expansion of both CD4+ and CD8+ blood T cells was observed from baseline to week 6. On average, CD8+ T cells showed more expanded clones than CD4+ T cells after ivuxolimab.

Genomic DNA was extracted from sorted cells for sequencing of the TCRbeta CDR3 region. The immunoSEQ Assay was used to sequence the TCRbeta CDR3 regions. Here the immuneACCESS table is served through TCRdb, limited to in-frame sequences with V and J called. Missing clones are a known gap in these copies; in checked studies unresolved V genes cover under half, and the rest lacks a known reason. For this sample there are tens of thousands of clones; around 86% appear just once. The ten largest clonotypes hold roughly 1.1% of the sample. In this chain, TRBV19 is recombined with TRBJ2-3; the junction holds 8 bases that match TRBD2. The TCR was taken from an adult with an advanced solid tumor such as melanoma, head and neck, liver or kidney cancer. Specimen: CD4+ or CD8+ T cells sorted from blood, collected in a trial of the OX40 agonist ivuxolimab. The nucleotide sequence is TGTGCCAGTACCCCAGCGGGGGCGGGCACAGATACGCAGTATTTT. Its protein product is CASTPAGAGTDTQYF. Reference TRBV19 and TRBJ2-3 genes cover what lies past the CDR3, so the full variable domain is DGGITQSPKYLFRKEGQNVTLSCEQNLNHDAMYWYRQDPGQGLRLIYYSQIVNDFQKGDIAEGYSVSREKKESFPLTVTSAQKNPTAFYLCASTPAGAGTDTQYFGPGTRLTVL.